The 6 T cell receptor beta chains listed next were all sequenced from one sample in a study of cytomegalovirus exposure and HLA in healthy donors. A multiplex PCR was run with 60 Vbeta primers and 13 Jbeta primers. Clones were sequenced by immunoSEQ multiplex PCR, and TCRdb holds only the in-frame ones, with some missing. The data show approximately 160,000 clones, around 78% seen once. Sequenced material: PBMCs. The receptors originated from a female donor in good health and CMV-seronegative.

The chain is built from TRBV6-5 and TRBJ2-7, with 10 bases aligning to TRBD2. The CDR3 has 16 amino acids. The germline V gene has CDR1 MNHEY and CDR2 SVGAGI. The trim removed 2 bases at V and 0 bases at J, leaving 4 bases unmatched. CDR3 amino acids: CASSYRSGGASYEQYF. The DNA for the CDR3 is TGTGCCAGCAGTTACCGGAGCGGGGGGGCCTCCTACGAGCAGTACTTC.

This chain uses TRBV7-3 with TRBJ1-1, with D unresolved. V lost 4 bases, J lost 1 base, and 7 bases lay in between. This CDR3 is 13 amino acids long. Germline loops: CDR1 SGHTA, CDR2 FQGTGA. CDR3 in amino acids: CASSYAGNTEAFF. Written as DNA, the CDR3 is TGTGCCAGCAGCTACGCAGGGAACACTGAAGCTTTCTTT. The variable domain in full, completed from reference TRBV7-3 and TRBJ1-1, reads GAGVSQTPSNKVTEKGKYVELRCDPISGHTALYWYRQSLGQGPEFLIYFQGTGAADDSGLPNDRFFAVRPEGSVSTLKIQRTERGDSAVYLCASSYAGNTEAFFGQGTRLTVV.

The chain couples TRBV7-2 to TRBJ1-5, with TRBD1 as a possible D gene (6 bases). Trimming pared 5 bases from V and 0 bases from J, leaving 17 bases between. The CDR3 is made up of 17 amino acids. The germline gives CDR1 SGHTA, CDR2 FQGNSA. The CDR3 DNA is TGTGCCAGCAGCCTTAGAGGACAGCCCTATAGCAATCAGCCCCAGCATTTT. This gives the protein CASSLRGQPYSNQPQHF.

For the CDR3, the DNA is TGTGCCAGCAGGCTGAAAGGGAGGGGCGAGCAGTACTTC. Residues: CASRLKGRGEQYF. This chain connects TRBV2 to TRBJ2-5; 7 bases line up with TRBD2. The DNA end favors TRBJ2-7, so the J call may be wrong. Germline V gene sequence: CDR1 SNHLY, CDR2 FYNNEI. CDR3 length equals 13 residues.

Remarks on this clone: This CDR3 is also generated by other DNA sequences in the sample. This sequence joins TRBV7-6 and TRBJ1-4; a weak D match, TRBD1 (5 bases). The CDR3 sequence is 14 residues long. V dropped 2 bases and J dropped 6 bases, with 10 bases sitting between them. Germline V gene sequence: CDR1 SGHVS, CDR2 FNYEAQ. The CDR3 region has the DNA TGTGCCAGCAGCTTACAGGGAAGAGATGAAAAACTGTTTTTT. Its translation is CASSLQGRDEKLFF.

The rearrangement links TRBV7-9 to TRBJ1-1, with 9 bases that match TRBD1. This CDR3 region has 16 residues. Germline assignment: CDR1 SEHNR and CDR2 FQNEAQ (reference sequence). V trimming: 3 bases; J trimming: 6 bases; junction bases outside the gene matches: 11. The CDR3 sequence is CASSLHDNRGQAEAFF. The CDR3 nucleotides are TGTGCCAGCAGCTTGCACGACAACAGGGGGCAGGCTGAAGCTTTCTTT. The full variable domain, rest sourced from reference TRBV7-9 and TRBJ1-1, is DTGVSQNPRHKITKRGQNVTFRCDPISEHNRLYWYRQTLGQGPEFLTYFQNEAQLEKSRLLSDRFSAERPKGSFSTLEIQRTEQGDSAMYLCASSLHDNRGQAEAFFGQGTRLTVV.